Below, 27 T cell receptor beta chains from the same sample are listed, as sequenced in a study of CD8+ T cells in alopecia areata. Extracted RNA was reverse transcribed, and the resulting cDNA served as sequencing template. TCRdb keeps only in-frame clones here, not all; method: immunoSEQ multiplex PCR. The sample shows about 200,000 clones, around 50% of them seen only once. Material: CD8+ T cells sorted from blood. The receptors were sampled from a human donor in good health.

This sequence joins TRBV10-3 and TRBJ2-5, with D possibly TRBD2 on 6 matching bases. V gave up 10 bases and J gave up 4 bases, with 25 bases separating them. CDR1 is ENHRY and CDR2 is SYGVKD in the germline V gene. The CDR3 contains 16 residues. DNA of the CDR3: TGTGCCAACACCTCCTTGGGCGGGGCCGGCGGAGAGACCCAGTACTTC. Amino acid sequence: CANTSLGGAGGETQYF.

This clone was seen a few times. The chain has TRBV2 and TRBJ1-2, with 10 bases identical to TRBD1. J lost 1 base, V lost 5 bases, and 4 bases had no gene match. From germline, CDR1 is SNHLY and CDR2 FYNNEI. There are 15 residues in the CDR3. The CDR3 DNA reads TGTGCCAGCAGTCCCCGGGACAGGGGTAACTATGGCTACACCTTC. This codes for CASSPRDRGNYGYTF.

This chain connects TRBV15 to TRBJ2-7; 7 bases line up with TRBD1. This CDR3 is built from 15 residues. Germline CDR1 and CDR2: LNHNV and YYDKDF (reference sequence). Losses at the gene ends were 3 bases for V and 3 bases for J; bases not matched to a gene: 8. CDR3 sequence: CATSRSTGRYYEQYF. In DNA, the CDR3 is TGTGCCACCAGCAGGTCGACAGGGAGATACTACGAGCAGTACTTC.

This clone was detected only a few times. The CDR3 spells CASSLSGQPPNTEAFF. CDR3 sequence (DNA): TGTGCCAGCAGTTTATCGGGACAGCCACCGAACACTGAAGCTTTCTTT. The J gene is TRBJ1-1, the V gene TRBV27; TRBD1 aligns across 7 bases. Germline loops: CDR1 MNHEY, CDR2 SMNVEV (reference sequence). The CDR3 runs to 16 residues. The V gene end was trimmed by 0 bases and the J gene end by 1 base; junction bases not matched to a gene: 5.

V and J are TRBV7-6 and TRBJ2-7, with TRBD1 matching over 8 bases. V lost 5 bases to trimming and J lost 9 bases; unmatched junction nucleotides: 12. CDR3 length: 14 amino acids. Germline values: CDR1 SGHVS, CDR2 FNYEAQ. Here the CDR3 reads CASSLGQGAPAQYF. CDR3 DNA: TGTGCCAGCAGCCTGGGGCAGGGGGCCCCTGCGCAGTACTTC.

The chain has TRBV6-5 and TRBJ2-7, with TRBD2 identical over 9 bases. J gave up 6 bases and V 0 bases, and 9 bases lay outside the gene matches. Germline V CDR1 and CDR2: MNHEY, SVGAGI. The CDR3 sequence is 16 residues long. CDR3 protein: CASSYSASGVEGEQYF. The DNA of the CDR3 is TGTGCCAGCAGTTACTCCGCTAGCGGGGTCGAGGGCGAGCAGTACTTC.

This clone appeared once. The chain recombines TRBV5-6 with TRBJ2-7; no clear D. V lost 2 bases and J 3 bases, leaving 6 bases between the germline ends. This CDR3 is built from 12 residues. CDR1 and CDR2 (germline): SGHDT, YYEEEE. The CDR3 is CASSFVSYEQYF. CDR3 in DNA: TGTGCCAGCAGCTTCGTGAGCTACGAGCAGTACTTC.

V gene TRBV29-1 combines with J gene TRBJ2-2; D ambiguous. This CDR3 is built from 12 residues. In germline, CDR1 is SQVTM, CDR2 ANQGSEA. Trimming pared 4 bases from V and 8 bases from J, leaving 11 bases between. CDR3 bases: TGCAGCGTTGTGGGTGGTAGTGGGGAGCTGTTTTTT. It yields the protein CSVVGGSGELFF.

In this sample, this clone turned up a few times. The CDR3 sequence: CSVSEGSNTEAFF. In DNA form, the CDR3 reads TGCAGCGTTTCAGAGGGTTCGAACACTGAAGCTTTCTTT. V gene TRBV29-1 combines with J gene TRBJ1-1; D gene ambiguous. The germline CDR1 and CDR2 sequences are SQVTM and ANQGSEA. The V end lost 5 bases, the J end lost 1 base, and 11 bases lay between the germline ends. The CDR3 runs to 13 residues.

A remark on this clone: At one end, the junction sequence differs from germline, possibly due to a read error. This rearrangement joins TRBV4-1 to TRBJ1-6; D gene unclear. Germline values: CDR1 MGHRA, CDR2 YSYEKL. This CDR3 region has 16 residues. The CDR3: CASTQGWSSYNSPLHF. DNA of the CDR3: TGCGCCAGCACCCAAGGGTGGAGCTCCTATAATTCACCCCTCCACTTT.

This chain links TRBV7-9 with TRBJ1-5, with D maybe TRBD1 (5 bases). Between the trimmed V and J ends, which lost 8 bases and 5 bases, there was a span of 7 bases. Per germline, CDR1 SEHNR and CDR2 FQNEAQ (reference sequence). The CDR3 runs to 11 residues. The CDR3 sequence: CASGGDQPQHF. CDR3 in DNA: TGTGCCAGCGGGGGAGATCAGCCCCAGCATTTT.

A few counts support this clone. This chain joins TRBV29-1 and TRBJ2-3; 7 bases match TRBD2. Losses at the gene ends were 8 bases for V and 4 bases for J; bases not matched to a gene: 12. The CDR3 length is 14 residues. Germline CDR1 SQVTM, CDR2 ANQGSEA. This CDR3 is CSPNSLAVADTQYF. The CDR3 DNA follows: TGCAGCCCCAATTCCCTAGCGGTGGCAGATACGCAGTATTTT.

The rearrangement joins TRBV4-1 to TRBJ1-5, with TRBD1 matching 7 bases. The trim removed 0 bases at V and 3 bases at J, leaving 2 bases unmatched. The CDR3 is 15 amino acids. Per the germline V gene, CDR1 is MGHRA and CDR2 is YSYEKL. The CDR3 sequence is CASSQEDRPNQPQHF. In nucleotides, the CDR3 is TGCGCCAGCAGCCAAGAGGACAGGCCCAATCAGCCCCAGCATTTT.

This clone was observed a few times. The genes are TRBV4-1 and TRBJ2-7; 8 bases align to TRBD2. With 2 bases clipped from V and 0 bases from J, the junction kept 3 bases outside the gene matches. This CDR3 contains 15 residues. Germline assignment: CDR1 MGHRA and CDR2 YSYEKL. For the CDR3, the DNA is TGCGCCAGCAGCCAAATAGCGGGGCTCTCCTACGAGCAGTACTTC. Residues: CASSQIAGLSYEQYF.

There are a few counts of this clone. This chain's CDR3 is CASSPRAGYEQYF. The CDR3 nucleotides read TGTGCCAGCAGTCCGAGGGCAGGCTACGAGCAGTACTTC. This chain links TRBV7-6 with TRBJ2-7, with a possible D match to TRBD2 (5 bases). From germline, CDR1 is SGHVS and CDR2 FNYEAQ. The CDR3 covers 13 residues. V lost 6 bases and J lost 3, with 12 bases in between.

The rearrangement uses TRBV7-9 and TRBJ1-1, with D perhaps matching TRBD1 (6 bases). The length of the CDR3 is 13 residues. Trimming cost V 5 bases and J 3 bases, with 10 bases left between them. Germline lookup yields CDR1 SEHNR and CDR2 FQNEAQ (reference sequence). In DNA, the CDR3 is TGTGCCAGCAGCCCTCCAGGGGACACTGAAGCTTTCTTT. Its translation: CASSPPGDTEAFF.

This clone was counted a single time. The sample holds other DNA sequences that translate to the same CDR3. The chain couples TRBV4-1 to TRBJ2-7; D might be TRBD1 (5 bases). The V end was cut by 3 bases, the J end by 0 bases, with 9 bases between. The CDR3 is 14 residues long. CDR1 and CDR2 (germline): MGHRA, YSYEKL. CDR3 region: CASSQTQGSYEQYF. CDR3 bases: TGCGCCAGCAGCCAGACGCAGGGCTCCTACGAGCAGTACTTC.

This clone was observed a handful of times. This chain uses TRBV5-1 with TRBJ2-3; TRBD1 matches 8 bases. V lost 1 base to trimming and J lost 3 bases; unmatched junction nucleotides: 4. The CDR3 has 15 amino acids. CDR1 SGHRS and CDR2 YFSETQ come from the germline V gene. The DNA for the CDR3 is TGCGCCAGCAGCTTGAAGGACAGGGTGACAGATACGCAGTATTTT. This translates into CASSLKDRVTDTQYF.

CDR3 region: CASSLVGGQPQHF. The CDR3 DNA is TGTGCCAGCAGCTTAGTGGGGGGGCAGCCCCAGCATTTT. V is TRBV7-9 and J is TRBJ1-5, with a tentative D call TRBD1 (5 bases). Germline CDR1 and CDR2: SEHNR and FQNEAQ (reference sequence). The CDR3 has 13 amino acids. V lost 1 base, J lost 7 bases, and 8 bases lay in between.

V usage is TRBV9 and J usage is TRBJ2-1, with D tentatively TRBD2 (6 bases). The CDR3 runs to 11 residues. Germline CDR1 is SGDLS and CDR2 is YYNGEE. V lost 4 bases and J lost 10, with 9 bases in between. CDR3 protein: CASSWDSEQFF. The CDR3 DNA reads TGTGCCAGCAGCTGGGACTCCGAGCAGTTCTTC.

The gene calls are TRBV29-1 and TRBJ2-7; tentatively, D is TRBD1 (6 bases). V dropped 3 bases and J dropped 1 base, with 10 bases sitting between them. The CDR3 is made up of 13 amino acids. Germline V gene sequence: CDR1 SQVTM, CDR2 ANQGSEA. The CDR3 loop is CSVDPGASYEQYF. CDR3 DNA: TGCAGCGTTGATCCAGGGGCGTCCTACGAGCAGTACTTC.

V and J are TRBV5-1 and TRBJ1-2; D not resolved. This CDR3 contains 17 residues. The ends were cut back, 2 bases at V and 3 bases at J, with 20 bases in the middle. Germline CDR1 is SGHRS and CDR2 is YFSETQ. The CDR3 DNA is TGCGCCAGCAGCTTCTTAGGTCGCCGGACCGGTGACTATGGCTACACCTTC. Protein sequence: CASSFLGRRTGDYGYTF.

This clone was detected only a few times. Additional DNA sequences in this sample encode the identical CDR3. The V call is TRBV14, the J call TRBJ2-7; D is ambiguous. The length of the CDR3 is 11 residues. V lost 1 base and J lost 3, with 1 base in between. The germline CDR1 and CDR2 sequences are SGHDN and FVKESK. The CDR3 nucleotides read TGTGCCAGCAGCCAAGGCTACGAGCAGTACTTC. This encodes CASSQGYEQYF.

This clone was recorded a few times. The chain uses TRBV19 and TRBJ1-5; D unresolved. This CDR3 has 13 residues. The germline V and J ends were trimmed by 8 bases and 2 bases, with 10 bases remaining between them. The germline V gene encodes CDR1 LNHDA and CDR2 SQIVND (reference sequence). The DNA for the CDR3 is TGTGCCAGTGCCCCAGAGGGCAATCAGCCCCAGCATTTT. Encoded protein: CASAPEGNQPQHF.

The CDR3 sequence: CASSQQGANYGYTF. CDR3 in DNA: TGTGCCAGCAGCCAACAGGGTGCCAACTATGGCTACACCTTC. V and J are TRBV5-4 and TRBJ1-2, with D possibly being TRBD1 (6 bases). This CDR3 has 14 residues. V was clipped by 4 bases and J by 2 bases, with 12 bases between them. The germline CDR1 and CDR2 sequences are SGHNT and YYREEE (reference sequence).

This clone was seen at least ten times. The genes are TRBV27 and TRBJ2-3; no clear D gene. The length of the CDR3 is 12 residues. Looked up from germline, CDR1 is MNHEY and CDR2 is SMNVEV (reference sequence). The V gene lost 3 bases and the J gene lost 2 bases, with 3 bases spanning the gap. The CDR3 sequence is CASSLPTDTQYF. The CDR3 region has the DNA TGTGCCAGCAGTTTGCCCACAGATACGCAGTATTTT.

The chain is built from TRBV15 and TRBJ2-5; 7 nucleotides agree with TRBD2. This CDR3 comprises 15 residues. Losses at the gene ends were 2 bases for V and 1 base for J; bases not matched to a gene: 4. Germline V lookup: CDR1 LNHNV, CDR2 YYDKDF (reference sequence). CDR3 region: CATSRTWGGQETQYF. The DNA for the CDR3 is TGTGCCACCAGCAGAACTTGGGGGGGCCAAGAGACCCAGTACTTC.